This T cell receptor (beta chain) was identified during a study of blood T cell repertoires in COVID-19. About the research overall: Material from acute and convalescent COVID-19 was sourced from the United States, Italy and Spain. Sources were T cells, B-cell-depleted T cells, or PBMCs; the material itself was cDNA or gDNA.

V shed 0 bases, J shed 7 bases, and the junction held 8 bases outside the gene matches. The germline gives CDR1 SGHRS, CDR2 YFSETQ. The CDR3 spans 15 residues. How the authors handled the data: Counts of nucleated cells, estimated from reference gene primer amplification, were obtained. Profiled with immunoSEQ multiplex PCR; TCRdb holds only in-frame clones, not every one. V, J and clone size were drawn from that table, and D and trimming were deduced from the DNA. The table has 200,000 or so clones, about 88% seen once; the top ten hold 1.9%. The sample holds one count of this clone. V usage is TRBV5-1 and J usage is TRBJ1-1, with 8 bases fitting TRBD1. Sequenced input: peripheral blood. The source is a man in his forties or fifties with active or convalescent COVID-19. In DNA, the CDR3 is TGCGCCAGCAGCTTGGTATGGCAGGGGGCCGATGAAGCTTTCTTT. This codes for CASSLVWQGADEAFF.